The 2 T cell receptor beta chains reported below all come from one sample, sequenced in a study of blood T cell repertoires in COVID-19. Sequencing used immunoSEQ multiplex PCR; TCRdb keeps in-frame clones, though not all of them. The sample contains 220,000 or so clones, roughly 90% of which appear only once. Material: PBMCs or T cells enriched from blood (not recorded which). The receptors stem from a man aged 25 to 40 who had been exposed to COVID-19.

The rearrangement uses TRBV9 and TRBJ2-1; TRBD2 matches at 9 bases. This CDR3 region has 15 residues. The germline gives CDR1 SGDLS, CDR2 YYNGEE. Losses at the gene ends were 2 bases for V and 8 bases for J; bases not matched to a gene: 8. The CDR3 sequence is CASSVSSGVGDEQFF. The CDR3 DNA reads as TGTGCCAGCAGCGTCTCTAGCGGGGTTGGCGATGAGCAGTTCTTC. Looking up the rest from reference TRBV9 and TRBJ2-1 gives the full variable domain: DSGVTQTPKHLITATGQRVTLRCSPRSGDLSVYWYQQSLDQGLQFLIQYYNGEERAKGNILERFSAQQFPDLHSELNLSSLELGDSALYFCASSVSSGVGDEQFFGPGTRLTVL.

The genes are TRBV5-1 and TRBJ1-2, with D tentatively TRBD1 (6 bases). Trimming removed 6 bases from V and 3 bases from J, with 6 bases in between. CDR3 length equals 11 residues. The germline gives CDR1 SGHRS, CDR2 YFSETQ. The CDR3 DNA is TGCGCCAGCACAGGGGACTATGGCTACACCTTC. Protein product: CASTGDYGYTF.